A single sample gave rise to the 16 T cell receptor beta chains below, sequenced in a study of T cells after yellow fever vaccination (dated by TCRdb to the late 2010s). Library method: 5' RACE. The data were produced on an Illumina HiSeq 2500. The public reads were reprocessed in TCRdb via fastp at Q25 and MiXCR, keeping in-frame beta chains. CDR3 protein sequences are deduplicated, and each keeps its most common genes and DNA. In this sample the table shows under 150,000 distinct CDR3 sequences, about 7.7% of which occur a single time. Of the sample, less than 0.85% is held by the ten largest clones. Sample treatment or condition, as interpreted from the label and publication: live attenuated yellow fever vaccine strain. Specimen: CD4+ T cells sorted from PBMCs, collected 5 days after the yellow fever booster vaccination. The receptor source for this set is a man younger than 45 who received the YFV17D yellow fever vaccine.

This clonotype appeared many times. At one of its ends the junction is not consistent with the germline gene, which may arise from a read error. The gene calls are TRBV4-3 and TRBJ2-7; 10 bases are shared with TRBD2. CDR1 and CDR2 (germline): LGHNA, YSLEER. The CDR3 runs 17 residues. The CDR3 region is CASSQDLRRTSGPNCGF. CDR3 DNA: TGCGCCAGCAGCCAAGATCTTAGGCGGACTAGCGGCCCGAATTGCGGCTTC.

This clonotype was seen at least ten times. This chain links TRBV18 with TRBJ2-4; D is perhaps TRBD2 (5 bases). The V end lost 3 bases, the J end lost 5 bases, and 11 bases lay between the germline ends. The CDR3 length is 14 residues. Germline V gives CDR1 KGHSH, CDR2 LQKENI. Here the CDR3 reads CASSPGVGENIQYF. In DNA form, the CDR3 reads TGTGCCAGCTCACCCGGGGTTGGAGAAAACATTCAGTACTTC.

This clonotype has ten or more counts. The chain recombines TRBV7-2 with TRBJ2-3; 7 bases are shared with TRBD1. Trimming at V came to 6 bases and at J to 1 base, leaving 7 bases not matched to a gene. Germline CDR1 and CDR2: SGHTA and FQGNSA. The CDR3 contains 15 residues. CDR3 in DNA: TGTGCCAGCAGGACGACAGGGTATCGCACAGATACGCAGTATTTT. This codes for CASRTTGYRTDTQYF.

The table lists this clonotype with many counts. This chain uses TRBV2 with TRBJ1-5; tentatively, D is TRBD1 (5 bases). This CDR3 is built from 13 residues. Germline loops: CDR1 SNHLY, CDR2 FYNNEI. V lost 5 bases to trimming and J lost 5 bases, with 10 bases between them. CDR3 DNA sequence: TGTGCCAGCAGTTGGGACGGGGATCAGCCCCAGCATTTT. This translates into CASSWDGDQPQHF.

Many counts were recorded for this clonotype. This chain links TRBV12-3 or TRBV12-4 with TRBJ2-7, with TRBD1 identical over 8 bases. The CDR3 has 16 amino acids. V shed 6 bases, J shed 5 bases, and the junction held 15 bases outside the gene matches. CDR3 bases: TGTGCCAGCAGCTCGACAGGGGAAAGTTTCGGCAACGAGCAGTACTTC. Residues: CASSSTGESFGNEQYF.

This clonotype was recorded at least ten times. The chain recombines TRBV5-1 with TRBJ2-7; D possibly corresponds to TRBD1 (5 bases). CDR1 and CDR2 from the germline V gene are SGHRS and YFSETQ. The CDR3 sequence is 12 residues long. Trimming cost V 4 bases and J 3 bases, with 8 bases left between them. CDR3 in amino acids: CASSADSYEQYF. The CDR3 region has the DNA TGCGCCAGCAGCGCCGACAGCTACGAGCAGTACTTC.

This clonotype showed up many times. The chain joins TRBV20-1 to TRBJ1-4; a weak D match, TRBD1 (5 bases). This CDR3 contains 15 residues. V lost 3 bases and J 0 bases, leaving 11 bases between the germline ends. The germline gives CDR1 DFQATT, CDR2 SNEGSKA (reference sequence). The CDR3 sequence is CSASMGPTTNEKLFF. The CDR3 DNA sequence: TGCAGTGCTAGCATGGGACCGACAACTAATGAAAAACTGTTTTTT.

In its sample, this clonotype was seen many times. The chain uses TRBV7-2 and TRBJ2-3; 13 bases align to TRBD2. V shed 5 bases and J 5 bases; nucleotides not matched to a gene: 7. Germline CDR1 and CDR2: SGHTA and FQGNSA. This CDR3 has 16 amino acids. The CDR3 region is CASSPGLAGVRDTQYF. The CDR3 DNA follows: TGTGCCAGCAGCCCCGGACTAGCGGGAGTGAGAGATACGCAGTATTTT.

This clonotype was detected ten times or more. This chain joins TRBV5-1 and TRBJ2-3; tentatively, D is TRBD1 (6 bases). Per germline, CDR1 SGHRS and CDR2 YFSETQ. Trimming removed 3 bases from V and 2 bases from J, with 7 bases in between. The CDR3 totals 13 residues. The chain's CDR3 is CASSSGATDTQYF. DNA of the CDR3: TGCGCCAGCAGCTCAGGGGCCACAGATACGCAGTATTTT.

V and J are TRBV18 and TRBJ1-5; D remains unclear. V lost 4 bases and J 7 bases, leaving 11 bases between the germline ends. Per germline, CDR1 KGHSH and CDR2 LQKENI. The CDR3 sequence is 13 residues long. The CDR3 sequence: CASSLRWEQPQHF. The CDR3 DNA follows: TGTGCCAGCTCACTAAGGTGGGAACAGCCCCAGCATTTT.

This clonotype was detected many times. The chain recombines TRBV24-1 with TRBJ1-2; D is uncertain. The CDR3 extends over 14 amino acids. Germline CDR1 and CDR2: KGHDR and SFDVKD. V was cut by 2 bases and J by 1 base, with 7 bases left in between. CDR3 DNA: TGTGCCACCAGTGATTATGGCAGTAACTATGGCTACACCTTC. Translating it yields CATSDYGSNYGYTF.

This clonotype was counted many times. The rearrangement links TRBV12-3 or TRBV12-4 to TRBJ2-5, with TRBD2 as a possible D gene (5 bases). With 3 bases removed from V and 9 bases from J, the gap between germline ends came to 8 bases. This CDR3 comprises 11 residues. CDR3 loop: CASSLVEAQYF. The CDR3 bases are TGTGCCAGCAGTTTGGTGGAGGCCCAGTACTTC.

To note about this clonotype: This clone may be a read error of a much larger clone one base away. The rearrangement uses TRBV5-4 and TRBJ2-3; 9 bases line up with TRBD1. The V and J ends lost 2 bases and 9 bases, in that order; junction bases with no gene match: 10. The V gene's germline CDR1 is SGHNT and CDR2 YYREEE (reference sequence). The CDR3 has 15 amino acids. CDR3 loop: CASSFFPTGQGTQYF. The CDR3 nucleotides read TGTGCCAGCAGCTTTTTCCCGACTGGACAGGGGACGCAGTATTTT.

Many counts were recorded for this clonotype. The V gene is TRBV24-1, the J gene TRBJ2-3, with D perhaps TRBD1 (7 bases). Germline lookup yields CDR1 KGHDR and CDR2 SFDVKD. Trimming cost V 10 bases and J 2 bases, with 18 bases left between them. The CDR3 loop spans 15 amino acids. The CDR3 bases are TGTGCCACAGAAGAACCAGGGGGGCCCACAGATACGCAGTATTTT. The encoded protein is CATEEPGGPTDTQYF.

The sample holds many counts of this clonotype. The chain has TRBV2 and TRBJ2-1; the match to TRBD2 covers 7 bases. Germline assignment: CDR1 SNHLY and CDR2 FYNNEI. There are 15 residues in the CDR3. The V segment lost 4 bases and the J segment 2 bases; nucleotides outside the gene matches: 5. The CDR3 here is CASSVREGTYNEQFF. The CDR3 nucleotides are TGTGCCAGCAGTGTGAGGGAGGGAACCTACAATGAGCAGTTCTTC.

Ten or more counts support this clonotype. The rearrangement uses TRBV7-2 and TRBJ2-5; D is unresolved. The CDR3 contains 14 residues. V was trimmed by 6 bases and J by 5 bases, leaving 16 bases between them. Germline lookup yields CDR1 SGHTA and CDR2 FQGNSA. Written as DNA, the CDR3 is TGTGCCAGCAGTTCCAGAGATAGGATGGAGACCCAGTACTTC. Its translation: CASSSRDRMETQYF.